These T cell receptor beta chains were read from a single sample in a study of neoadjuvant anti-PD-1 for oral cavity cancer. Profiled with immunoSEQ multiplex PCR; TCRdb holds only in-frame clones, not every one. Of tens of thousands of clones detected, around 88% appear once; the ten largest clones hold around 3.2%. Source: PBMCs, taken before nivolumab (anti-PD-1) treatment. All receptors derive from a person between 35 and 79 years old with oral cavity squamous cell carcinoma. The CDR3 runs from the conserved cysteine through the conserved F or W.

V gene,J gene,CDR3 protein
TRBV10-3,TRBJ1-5,CAISDGNATSNQPQHF
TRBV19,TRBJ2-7,CASGTSEPGEQYF
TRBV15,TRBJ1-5,CATSNRDRGRVRPNQPQHF
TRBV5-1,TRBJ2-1,CASSQNYGSSYNEQFF
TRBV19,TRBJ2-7,CASSIKAAISYEQYF
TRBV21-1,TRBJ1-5,CASSRETGDRARNQPQHF
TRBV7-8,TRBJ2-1,CASSFPYLTSGLGNEQFF
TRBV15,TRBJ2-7,CATSRDPGISYEQYF
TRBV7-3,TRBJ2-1,CASSRGQGRNEQFF
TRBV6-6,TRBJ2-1,CASSQSLGAQFF
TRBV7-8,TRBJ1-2,CASSKRTGSGYTF
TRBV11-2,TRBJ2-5,CASSLDRGGMGTQYF
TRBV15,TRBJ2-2,CATSRGDQGAGELFF
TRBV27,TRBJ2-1,CASSLELAPSYYNEQFF
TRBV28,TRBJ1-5,CASSTGRQPQHF
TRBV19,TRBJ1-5,CASSRGGIGNQPQHF
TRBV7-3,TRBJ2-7,CASSLNAGREEQYF
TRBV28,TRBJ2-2,CASSSTGMELFF
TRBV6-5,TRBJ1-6,CASSYFSTGDNSPLHF
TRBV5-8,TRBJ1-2,CASSHIPLRGYGYTF
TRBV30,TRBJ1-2,CAWSVRDRVNGYTF
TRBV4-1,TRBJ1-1,CASSPWGGLAMNTEAFF
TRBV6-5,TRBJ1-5,CASSQDRVQRQPQHF
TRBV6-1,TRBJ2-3,CASSENSHGPTDTQYF
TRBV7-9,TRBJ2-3,CASSLTTNPDTQYF
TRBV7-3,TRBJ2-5,CASSPGTGHQETQYF
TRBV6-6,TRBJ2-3,CASSWGSTDTQYF
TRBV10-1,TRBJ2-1,CASSGGTSGHLEQFF
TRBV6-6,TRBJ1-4,CASSWGQGGEKLFF
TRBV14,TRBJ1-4,CASSQDRSGLNEKLFF
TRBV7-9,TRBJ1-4,CASSPDEPRAEKLFF